A single sample is the source of the 3 T cell receptor beta chains below, sequenced in a study of cytomegalovirus exposure and HLA in healthy donors. Measured with immunoSEQ multiplex PCR; TCRdb has only the in-frame clones, and not every one. Among about 360,000 clones listed, roughly 89% were seen once. Source material: PBMCs. The receptors were sampled from a woman between 18 and 30 years old in good health and CMV-seronegative.

This clone was seen a handful of times. The chain links TRBV6-1 to TRBJ2-2; TRBD1 is a possible D gene (6 bases). Trimming removed 1 base at V and 5 bases at J, with 11 bases between. The CDR3 is 15 amino acids. Germline V gives CDR1 MNHNS, CDR2 SASEGT. The CDR3 here is CASSEDRVGTGELFF. CDR3 DNA sequence: TGTGCCAGCAGTGAAGACAGGGTGGGAACCGGGGAGCTGTTTTTT.

The chain employs TRBV11-2 and TRBJ2-1, with 8 bases lining up with TRBD2. The CDR3 has 16 amino acids. J lost 3 bases, V lost 3 bases, and 7 bases had no gene match. Germline V gene sequence: CDR1 SGHAT, CDR2 FQNNGV. CDR3 sequence: CASSLPGGALYNEQFF. For the CDR3, the DNA is TGTGCCAGCAGCTTGCCCGGGGGGGCCCTCTACAATGAGCAGTTCTTC.

The rearrangement links TRBV10-3 to TRBJ2-1, with D hard to call. Germline V gene lookup returns CDR1 ENHRY and CDR2 SYGVKD. The V and J ends lost 10 bases and 9 bases respectively, with 16 bases between them. The CDR3 spans 12 residues. CDR3 protein: CATALGQAEQFF. In nucleotides, the CDR3 is TGTGCCACCGCGTTGGGCCAGGCTGAGCAGTTCTTC.